This T cell receptor beta chain originates from a study of blood T cell repertoires in COVID-19. The CDR3 is 15 amino acids. The V and J ends lost 2 bases and 8 bases respectively, with 16 bases between them. The data were produced by immunoSEQ multiplex PCR, yet TCRdb's version contains in-frame clones alone and is incomplete. The data hold some 38,000 clones, with about 85% observed a single time. This chain uses TRBV5-3 with TRBJ1-4, with TRBD1 as a possible D gene (6 bases). TRBV5-3 is reported as an ORF; its role is uncertain. This TCR derives from a man in his sixties or seventies with acute or convalescent COVID-19. Source material: peripheral blood. The CDR3 sequence: CARSLTGTRKEKLFF. The DNA of the CDR3 is TGTGCCAGAAGCTTAACGGGGACAAGGAAGGAAAAACTGTTTTTT.